This entry lists 32 T cell receptor beta chains sequenced from one sample in a study of shared clonotypes between healthy human individuals. Here immunoSEQ multiplex PCR was the method, and the copy in TCRdb shows in-frame clones only, minus some. The sample comprises millions of clones, roughly 95% of which are singletons, and 0.1% to 0.15% rests with the top ten. Source material: naive CD4+ T cells sorted from blood. As for subset: CD45RA+ positively selected. These TCRs come from a young man in good health.

The gene calls are TRBV5-1 and TRBJ1-3; TRBD1 is a possible D gene (5 bases). Germline V gene sequence: CDR1 SGHRS, CDR2 YFSETQ. Trimming removed 4 bases from V and 0 bases from J, with 11 bases in between. The CDR3 runs to 15 residues. CDR3 bases: TGCGCCAGCAGCCGCGACGGGACCTCTGGAAACACCATATATTTT. As protein: CASSRDGTSGNTIYF.

The genes are TRBV2 and TRBJ2-3; 12 positions agree with TRBD2. Trimming took 8 bases from V and 0 from J; bases not matched to a gene: 9. CDR3 length: 17 residues. CDR1 SNHLY and CDR2 FYNNEI come from the germline V gene. The CDR3 region is CASGGLAGEGSTDTQYF. In DNA form, the CDR3 reads TGTGCCAGCGGGGGACTAGCGGGTGAGGGTAGCACAGATACGCAGTATTTT.

V and J are TRBV6-6 and TRBJ2-3, with D possibly being TRBD1 (6 bases). Between the trimmed V and J ends, which lost 7 bases and 6 bases, there was a span of 14 bases. Germline CDR1 reads MNHNY; CDR2 reads SVGAGI (reference sequence). CDR3 length: 13 amino acids. CDR3 sequence: CASTRVGADTQYF. CDR3 DNA: TGTGCCAGCACCCGGGTGGGGGCTGATACGCAGTATTTT.

This clone has a single count. V and J are TRBV5-1 and TRBJ2-1, with D possibly matching TRBD1 (6 bases). With 0 bases removed from V and 4 bases from J, the gap between germline ends came to 11 bases. CDR1 and CDR2 from the germline V gene are SGHRS and YFSETQ. The CDR3 is 15 residues long. The CDR3 DNA sequence: TGCGCCAGCAGCTTGGAAACAGGGCGGTACAATGAGCAGTTCTTC. Amino acids: CASSLETGRYNEQFF. Variable domain in full (rest from reference TRBV5-1 and TRBJ2-1): KAGVTQTPRYLIKTRGQQVTLSCSPISGHRSVSWYQQTPGQGLQFLFEYFSETQRNKGNFPGRFSGRQFSNSRSEMNVSTLELGDSALYLCASSLETGRYNEQFFGPGTRLTVL.

This chain uses TRBV5-1 with TRBJ2-7; 12 positions agree with TRBD2. Germline CDR1 is SGHRS and CDR2 is YFSETQ. After removal of 4 bases from V and 5 bases from J, the junction contained 10 bases not matched to a gene. CDR3 length: 16 amino acids. Written as DNA, the CDR3 is TGCGCCAGCAGCCCTAGGACTAGCGGGACCGGGAACGAGCAGTACTTC. It encodes CASSPRTSGTGNEQYF.

The chain couples TRBV29-1 to TRBJ2-7; 8 positions agree with TRBD2. The germline V gene has CDR1 SQVTM and CDR2 ANQGSEA. The CDR3 is 17 residues long. J gave up 0 bases and V 0 bases, and 10 bases lay outside the gene matches. As DNA, the CDR3 is TGCAGCGTTGAAGATCGGGGGCTAGCGGGTAGCTCCTACGAGCAGTACTTC. Translating gives CSVEDRGLAGSSYEQYF.

The genes are TRBV5-1 and TRBJ1-1; possible D gene TRBD1, 6 bases. This CDR3 has 15 amino acids. Trimming took off 6 bases at V and 5 bases at J, with 20 bases between the two ends. Germline CDR1 SGHRS, CDR2 YFSETQ. In DNA form, the CDR3 reads TGCGCCAGCAATTATCTGGGGGGCGCGACAACTGAAGCTTTCTTT. Translated, it gives CASNYLGGATTEAFF.

The chain carries TRBV11-2 and TRBJ2-1; D perhaps matches TRBD2 (5 bases). Germline V CDR1 and CDR2: SGHAT, FQNNGV. Trimming cost V 5 bases and J 7 bases, with 21 bases left between them. The CDR3 extends over 16 amino acids. The CDR3 DNA reads as TGTGCCAGCAGCCCTTCGATCGGGGAGTCCCCGAATGAGCAGTTCTTC. As protein: CASSPSIGESPNEQFF. The full variable domain, with the rest looked up from reference TRBV11-2 and TRBJ2-1, is EAGVAQSPRYKIIEKRQSVAFWCNPISGHATLYWYQQILGQGPKLLIQFQNNGVVDDSQLPKDRFSAERLKGVDSTLKIQPAKLEDSAVYLCASSPSIGESPNEQFFGPGTRLTVL.

V and J are TRBV2 and TRBJ2-1, with 11 bases that match TRBD1. The CDR3 sequence is 14 residues long. Germline lookup yields CDR1 SNHLY and CDR2 FYNNEI. V shed 6 bases and J 16 bases; nucleotides not matched to a gene: 14. CDR3 nucleotides: TGTGCCAGCAGCGGACAGGGGGCCAGGACTAGCGTTTTCTTC. It codes for CASSGQGARTSVFF.

The chain recombines TRBV11-3 with TRBJ2-1, with a tentative D call TRBD2 (5 bases). Germline V lookup: CDR1 SGHNT, CDR2 YENEEA. Between the trimmed V and J ends, which lost 5 bases and 4 bases, there was a span of 9 bases. The CDR3 loop spans 13 amino acids. CDR3 nucleotide sequence: TGTGCCAGCAGCGCAGGAGGTTACAATGAGCAGTTCTTC. The encoded protein is CASSAGGYNEQFF. Variable domain in full (rest from reference TRBV11-3 and TRBJ2-1): EAGVVQSPRYKIIEKKQPVAFWCNPISGHNTLYWYLQNLGQGPELLIRYENEEAVDDSQLPKDRFSAERLKGVDSTLKIQPAELGDSAVYLCASSAGGYNEQFFGPGTRLTVL.

The chain recombines TRBV9 with TRBJ2-6, with TRBD1 as a possible D gene (6 bases). Germline CDR1 SGDLS, CDR2 YYNGEE. Trimming removed 3 bases from V and 0 bases from J, with 13 bases in between. The CDR3 is made up of 17 amino acids. The DNA of the CDR3 is TGTGCCAGCAGCGCACCGGGACACTACTCTGGGGCCAACGTCCTGACTTTC. Protein: CASSAPGHYSGANVLTF.

For this clone: The same CDR3 arises from other DNA sequences in this sample as well. This sequence joins TRBV5-4 and TRBJ2-5; D unclear. The germline V gene has CDR1 SGHNT and CDR2 YYREEE (reference sequence). Trimming removed 1 base from V and 0 bases from J, with 7 bases in between. The CDR3 spans 14 residues. DNA of the CDR3: TGTGCCAGCAGCTTGACGGGCAACCAAGAGACCCAGTACTTC. Translation gives CASSLTGNQETQYF.

The V call is TRBV6-1, the J call TRBJ2-2; TRBD1 matches at 9 bases. Trimming at V came to 4 bases and at J to 7 bases, leaving 4 bases not matched to a gene. CDR1 and CDR2 (germline): MNHNS, SASEGT. The length of the CDR3 is 14 residues. Written as DNA, the CDR3 is TGTGCCAGCAGTGGACAGGGGGGTGGCGGGGAGCTGTTTTTT. This translates into CASSGQGGGGELFF.

The chain is built from TRBV5-1 and TRBJ2-2, with a possible D match to TRBD1 (7 bases). The CDR3 runs 14 residues. V was clipped by 3 bases and J by 7 bases, with 13 bases between them. Looked up from germline, CDR1 is SGHRS and CDR2 is YFSETQ. CDR3 sequence reads: CASSSTGEDGELFF. As DNA, the CDR3 is TGCGCCAGCAGCTCAACAGGGGAGGACGGGGAGCTGTTTTTT.

In its sample, this clone was seen once. The chain employs TRBV10-3 and TRBJ2-7; maybe TRBD2 (7 bases). The CDR3 is 15 amino acids. V was cut by 11 bases and J by 0 bases, with 20 bases left in between. Germline CDR1 is ENHRY and CDR2 is SYGVKD. The CDR3 loop is CAAGRGTTDSYEQYF. As DNA, the CDR3 is TGTGCCGCAGGAAGGGGGACTACCGACTCCTACGAGCAGTACTTC.

This chain links TRBV2 with TRBJ1-1, with D tentatively TRBD1 (5 bases). Per the germline V gene, CDR1 is SNHLY and CDR2 is FYNNEI. The CDR3 has 18 residues. The V gene lost 7 bases and the J gene lost 4 bases, with 28 bases spanning the gap. The CDR3, as DNA: TGTGCCAGCATGGGGAACCCCGGGACGGTGTTTGGGGGCACTGAAGCTTTCTTT. Its translation: CASMGNPGTVFGGTEAFF.

This clone occurred once. The chain employs TRBV10-3 and TRBJ2-7; 9 nucleotides line up with TRBD1. J gave up 3 bases and V 6 bases, and 6 bases lay outside the gene matches. CDR1 is ENHRY, CDR2 SYGVKD, per germline. This CDR3 contains 14 residues. The CDR3 spells CAIRRQGENYEQYF. The CDR3 DNA reads as TGTGCCATCAGGAGACAGGGGGAGAACTACGAGCAGTACTTC.

The rearrangement uses TRBV5-1 and TRBJ1-6; 7 bases agree with TRBD1. V gave up 5 bases and J gave up 6 bases; unmatched junction bases: 2. Germline assignment: CDR1 SGHRS and CDR2 YFSETQ. The CDR3 length is 13 residues. CDR3 sequence reads: CASRDRANSPLHF. CDR3 coding DNA: TGCGCCAGCAGAGACAGGGCTAATTCACCCCTCCACTTT.

V usage is TRBV6-6 and J usage is TRBJ2-5; D ambiguous. Germline assignment: CDR1 MNHNY and CDR2 SVGAGI (reference sequence). The CDR3 has 12 amino acids. V lost 8 bases, J lost 3 bases, and 10 bases lay in between. The CDR3 is CASRDNEETQYF. Written as DNA, the CDR3 is TGTGCCAGCCGTGACAATGAAGAGACCCAGTACTTC.

The V call is TRBV5-1, the J call TRBJ1-4, with 7 positions matching TRBD1. The CDR3 has 14 residues. Unmatched junction bases numbered 3, after V lost 2 bases and J lost 5 bases. Germline CDR1 reads SGHRS; CDR2 reads YFSETQ. CDR3: CASSFGQDNEKLFF. CDR3 nucleotides: TGCGCCAGCAGCTTCGGACAGGACAATGAAAAACTGTTTTTT.

This clone was recorded once. This rearrangement joins TRBV9 to TRBJ2-3; D is possibly TRBD1 or TRBD2 (5 bases each). V was pared by 0 bases and J by 5 bases, with 7 bases between. The CDR3 is made up of 13 amino acids. CDR1 and CDR2 from the germline V gene are SGDLS and YYNGEE. The DNA of the CDR3 is TGTGCCAGCAGCGTAGGAGGGGAAGATACGCAGTATTTT. Translating gives CASSVGGEDTQYF.

This chain uses TRBV6-5 with TRBJ2-7; 9 nucleotides match TRBD2. Germline V gene data show CDR1 as MNHEY and CDR2 as SVGAGI. V lost 0 bases and J lost 3; bases outside the gene matches: 3. The CDR3 is 15 amino acids. This CDR3 reads CASSYSKLAGYEQYF. Written as DNA, the CDR3 is TGTGCCAGCAGTTACTCGAAACTAGCGGGCTACGAGCAGTACTTC.

With respect to this clone: This CDR3 is also generated by other DNA sequences in the sample. In nucleotides, the CDR3 is TGCGCCAGCAGCTTAACTAGCGGGGGTAGCACAGATACGCAGTATTTT. Its protein is CASSLTSGGSTDTQYF. This rearrangement joins TRBV5-1 to TRBJ2-3, with TRBD2 identical over 11 bases. The J segment lost 0 bases and the V segment lost 2 bases, leaving 2 bases of the junction unmatched. The CDR3 contains 16 residues. Germline assignment: CDR1 SGHRS and CDR2 YFSETQ.

The rearrangement joins TRBV6-1 to TRBJ2-1; D is undetermined. The CDR3 has 15 amino acids. Trimming cost V 6 bases and J 4 bases, with 16 bases left between them. CDR1 MNHNS and CDR2 SASEGT come from the germline V gene. The CDR3 DNA sequence: TGTGCCAGCAGGCGGACCACCGAGCAATACAATGAGCAGTTCTTC. This gives the protein CASRRTTEQYNEQFF.

This clone was recorded once. V is TRBV19 and J is TRBJ1-2; TRBD1 matches at 9 bases. Germline CDR1 is LNHDA and CDR2 is SQIVND (reference sequence). Losses at the gene ends were 10 bases for V and 7 bases for J; bases not matched to a gene: 13. CDR3 length: 14 residues. CDR3 loop: CATSPAPTGGGYTF. CDR3 nucleotide sequence: TGTGCCACATCTCCCGCTCCGACAGGGGGTGGCTACACCTTC.

As for this clone: The identical CDR3 is also encoded by other nucleotide sequences in the sample. The rearrangement joins TRBV19 to TRBJ1-2; D gene unclear. Trimming shortened V by 2 bases and J by 5 bases, and 12 bases separated the two germline ends. Per germline, CDR1 LNHDA and CDR2 SQIVND (reference sequence). The CDR3 consists of 14 residues. The CDR3 spells CASSIRGGGYGYTF. CDR3 bases: TGTGCCAGTAGTATACGAGGAGGAGGTTATGGCTACACCTTC.

J is TRBJ2-2 and V is TRBV30; no definite D call. The CDR3 has 13 amino acids. Germline V gene data show CDR1 as GTSNPN and CDR2 as SVGIG (reference sequence). The V end lost 5 bases, the J end lost 0 bases, and 7 bases lay between the germline ends. The CDR3 DNA follows: TGTGCCTGGGCTCAGACGAACACCGGGGAGCTGTTTTTT. Translation gives CAWAQTNTGELFF.

This clone was recorded only once. This chain connects TRBV6-1 to TRBJ2-7, with D tentatively TRBD2 (6 bases). Germline-derived CDR1 and CDR2 are MNHNS and SASEGT. The CDR3 is made up of 12 amino acids. V lost 8 bases to trimming and J lost 4 bases, with 12 bases between them. This CDR3 reads CASGAGWYEQYF. CDR3 coding DNA: TGTGCCAGCGGGGCGGGATGGTACGAGCAGTACTTC.

This rearrangement joins TRBV9 to TRBJ1-4, with unresolved D. The CDR3 runs to 14 residues. Germline V gene lookup returns CDR1 SGDLS and CDR2 YYNGEE. V dropped 4 bases and J dropped 7 bases, with 14 bases sitting between them. The CDR3 here is CASSPGGLPEKLFF. The CDR3 DNA follows: TGTGCCAGCAGCCCCGGCGGATTACCTGAAAAACTGTTTTTT.

The chain recombines TRBV6-5 with TRBJ2-1, with TRBD2 matching 9 bases. CDR3 length: 15 residues. CDR1 is MNHEY and CDR2 is SVGAGI in the germline V gene. Unmatched junction bases numbered 7, after V lost 6 bases and J lost 4 bases. DNA of the CDR3: TGTGCCAGCAGCCCTTTAGCGGGAGTGTACAATGAGCAGTTCTTC. Encoded protein: CASSPLAGVYNEQFF.

There are a few counts of this clone. The genes are TRBV5-4 and TRBJ1-3, with a possible D match to TRBD1 (5 bases). V was pared by 5 bases and J by 3 bases, with 12 bases between. Germline V CDR1 and CDR2: SGHNT, YYREEE (reference sequence). This CDR3 contains 14 residues. DNA of the CDR3: TGTGCCAGCAGTTCGGACATCGTTGGAAACACCATATATTTT. Its translation is CASSSDIVGNTIYF.

This chain uses TRBV5-6 with TRBJ2-2; 11 bases match TRBD1. V lost 3 bases and J lost 4; bases outside the gene matches: 5. CDR1 is SGHDT and CDR2 is YYEEEE in the germline V gene. The length of the CDR3 is 16 residues. The CDR3 protein is CASSSGTGGFTGELFF. The DNA for the CDR3 is TGTGCCAGCAGCTCCGGGACAGGGGGATTCACCGGGGAGCTGTTTTTT.